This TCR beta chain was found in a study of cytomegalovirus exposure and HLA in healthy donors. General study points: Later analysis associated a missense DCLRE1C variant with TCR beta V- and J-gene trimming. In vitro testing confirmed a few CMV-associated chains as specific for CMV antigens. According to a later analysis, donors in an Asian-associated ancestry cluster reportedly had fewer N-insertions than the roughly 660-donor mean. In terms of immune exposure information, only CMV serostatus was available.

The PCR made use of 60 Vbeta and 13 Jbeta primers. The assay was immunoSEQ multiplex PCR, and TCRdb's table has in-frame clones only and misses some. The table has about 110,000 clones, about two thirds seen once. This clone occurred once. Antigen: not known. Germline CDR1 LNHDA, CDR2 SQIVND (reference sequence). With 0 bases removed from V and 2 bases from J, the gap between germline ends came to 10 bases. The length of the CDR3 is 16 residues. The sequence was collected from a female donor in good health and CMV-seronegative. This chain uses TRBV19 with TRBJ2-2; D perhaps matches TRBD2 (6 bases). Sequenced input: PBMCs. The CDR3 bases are TGTGCCAGTAGTATAGATCTCACTAGCAACACCGGGGAGCTGTTTTTT. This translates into CASSIDLTSNTGELFF. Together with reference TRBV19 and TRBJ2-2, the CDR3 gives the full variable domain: DGGITQSPKYLFRKEGQNVTLSCEQNLNHDAMYWYRQDPGQGLRLIYYSQIVNDFQKGDIAEGYSVSREKKESFPLTVTSAQKNPTAFYLCASSIDLTSNTGELFFGEGSRLTVL.